The entry below describes one TCR beta chain. There is no known antigen for this receptor. Qualities for individual bases were not recorded, and no much larger clone is one base off. Whole blood was collected in K2EDTA tubes by collaborating institutions according to the institutions' own protocols. Collaborator samples were shipped for TCRbeta analysis as frozen whole blood, isolated PBMCs, or DNA extracted from either sample type. TCRbeta CDR3 regions were amplified from genomic DNA using the immunoSEQ Assay, a bias-controlled multiplex PCR. In the paper's pipeline: The number of nucleated cells in each sample was estimated from the amplification of reference gene primers within the assay. Sequence reads were collapsed and filtered to measure the absolute abundance of every unique TCRbeta CDR3 rearrangement. For each sample, productive Simpson clonality was calculated by taking the square root of Simpson's diversity index across productive rearrangements. TCRdb took over this immuneACCESS table, retaining in-frame rearrangements with V and J assigned. Such tables are incomplete; in checked studies, under half of the missing clones stem from an unresolved V gene, and the remainder is unexplained. For V, J and clone size, that table is used; D and trimming come from the DNA. The sample table records 95,000 to 150,000 clones; around 83% of these occur just once. About 6% of the sample comes from the top ten.

The germline V gene encodes CDR1 SQVTM and CDR2 ANQGSEA. V was cut back by 3 bases and J by 7 bases, leaving a gap of 12 bases between them. Including the terminal cysteine and phenylalanine, the CDR3 comprises 12 residues. Only the CDR3 region is kept as DNA, spanning 36 bases read in frame from base 1. The sample belongs to a study of blood T cell repertoires in COVID-19 (TCRdb year 2020). With respect to the entire study: Samples from collaborators originated in the United States, Italy and Spain and spanned both the acute and convalescent phases of COVID-19. Sample metadata almost always included a de-identified subject ID, COVID-19 status, age in years and sex. The prospective study material was composed of cDNA or gDNA derived from T cells, B-cell-depleted T cells, or PBMCs. The repertoires were made available in a free public database intended to serve as a resource for research on the immune response to SARS-CoV-2. The samples were drawn from the first 160 participants of the ongoing ImmuneRACE study and from roughly 1,300 subjects provided by 6 global collaborators. Deeply sampled blood TCRbeta repertoires from subjects exposed to, actively infected with, or recovered from COVID-19 were included in the dataset. Where available, HLA class I and class II types were taken from metadata supplied by the sample provider and were not determined by assay-based typing. Overall results and qualifications from the work: The amount of clinical and demographic metadata varied by source and participant and was provided uncurated.

The rearrangement combines TRBV29-1 with TRBJ1-2; a tentative D match to TRBD1 spans 5 bases. Sequencing input: peripheral blood. This TCR came from a man older than 75 with active or convalescent COVID-19. The encoded CDR3 is CSVDMSGSGYTF. The bases are TGCAGCGTTGATATGTCAGGGTCTGGCTACACCTTC.